The 27 T cell receptor beta chains below come from one sample, sequenced in a study of Graves' ophthalmopathy and Graves' hyperthyroidism. Amplification targeted the TCR beta CDR3 regions, with RNA transcripts as the source material. Following a first-round RT-PCR that used HTBI primers, a second-round multiplex PCR was carried out. TCRdb independently ran MiXCR on the multiplex PCR reads; one entry per CDR3 protein. The profile shows about 590,000 distinct CDR3 sequences, 35% to 40% of them singletons. The sequenced material came from peripheral blood or thyroid tissue (not recorded which). All receptors come from an adult man with Graves' hyperthyroidism.

This clonotype appeared many times. The genes are TRBV30 and TRBJ1-2, with TRBD1 as a possible D gene (6 bases). The length of the CDR3 is 10 residues. The ends were cut back, 5 bases at V and 8 bases at J, with 9 bases in the middle. The germline V gene has CDR1 GTSNPN and CDR2 SVGIG (reference sequence). DNA for the CDR3: TGTGCCTGGTACAGGGTCGGCTACACCTTC. The encoded protein is CAWYRVGYTF.

As to this clonotype: It is unclear where the CDR3 begins or ends on the DNA, so no DNA is shown, and the CDR3 is as TCRdb lists it. The chain carries TRBV5-5 and TRBJ2-2; whether TRBD1, the table's D call, matches the DNA was not checked. Germline CDR1 is SGHKS and CDR2 is YYEKEE (reference sequence). The CDR3 spans 13 amino acids, including both terminal residues. The CDR3 region is CASSSLWGQGSSF.

This clonotype was counted many times. The V call is TRBV5-1, the J call TRBJ1-2; D not certain. The CDR3 runs to 13 residues. V was shortened by 4 bases and J by 4 bases, with 11 bases between the two germline ends. From germline, CDR1 is SGHRS and CDR2 YFSETQ. The CDR3 here is CASSITHSYGYTF. CDR3 coding DNA: TGCGCCAGCAGCATAACCCACAGCTATGGCTACACCTTC.

V gene TRBV20-1 combines with J gene TRBJ2-5, with 14 bases that match TRBD2. J gave up 5 bases and V 5 bases, and 7 bases lay outside the gene matches. CDR3 length: 15 residues. Germline V CDR1 and CDR2: DFQATT, SNEGSKA (reference sequence). The CDR3 loop is CSAETSGRAAETQYF. CDR3 nucleotides: TGCAGTGCTGAGACTAGCGGGAGGGCCGCCGAGACCCAGTACTTC.

This clonotype was seen at least ten times. V gene TRBV7-8 combines with J gene TRBJ1-5; a weak D match, TRBD1 (5 bases). Germline V gene data show CDR1 as SGHVS and CDR2 as FQNEAQ. CDR3 length: 16 amino acids. The V end lost 4 bases, the J end lost 1 base, and 14 bases lay between the germline ends. The CDR3 is CASSSRQGGSNQPQHF. The CDR3 bases are TGTGCCAGCAGCTCCCGTCAGGGTGGAAGCAATCAGCCCCAGCATTTT.

Ten or more counts support this clonotype. The V and J genes are TRBV20-1 and TRBJ2-7, with 7 bases matching TRBD2. Losses at the gene ends were 7 bases for V and 0 bases for J; bases not matched to a gene: 6. Germline CDR1 reads DFQATT; CDR2 reads SNEGSKA (reference sequence). The CDR3 has 13 residues. The CDR3 region is CSGAASGSYEQYF. For the CDR3, the DNA is TGCAGTGGCGCGGCTAGCGGCTCCTACGAGCAGTACTTC.

This clonotype was counted at least ten times. The chain carries TRBV29-1 and TRBJ1-6, with D unresolved. This CDR3 comprises 13 residues. Germline V lookup: CDR1 SQVTM, CDR2 ANQGSEA. Trimming took off 5 bases at V and 7 bases at J, with 12 bases between the two ends. CDR3 loop: CSVREEWNSPLHF. CDR3 sequence (DNA): TGCAGCGTTCGAGAGGAATGGAATTCACCCCTCCACTTT. The complete variable domain, with remaining parts taken from reference TRBV29-1 and TRBJ1-6, reads SAVISQKPSRDICQRGTSLTIQCQVDSQVTMMFWYRQQPGQSLTLIATANQGSEATYESGFVIDKFPISRPNLTFSTLTVSNMSPEDSSIYLCSVREEWNSPLHFGNGTRLTVT.

This clonotype came up once. The J gene is TRBJ2-2, the V gene TRBV10-3; 7 nucleotides align to TRBD1. CDR3 length: 15 residues. Germline lookup yields CDR1 ENHRY and CDR2 SYGVKD. V lost 6 bases, J lost 2 bases, and 6 bases stayed unmatched. CDR3 bases: TGTGCCATCAGCTCCGGGACAGCAAACACCGGGGAGCTGTTTTTT. Protein: CAISSGTANTGELFF.

This clonotype was counted between two and nine times. This chain links TRBV19 with TRBJ1-2; D not certain. The CDR3 is made up of 16 amino acids. Deletions cut 9 bases from V and 5 bases from J, with 25 bases between. From germline, CDR1 is LNHDA and CDR2 SQIVND (reference sequence). The CDR3 DNA reads TGTGCCAGCCGCGACCCGGGCTCGGGCTACCGATATGGCTACACCTTC. Translation: CASRDPGSGYRYGYTF.

Many counts were recorded for this clonotype. The gene calls are TRBV12-3 or TRBV12-4 and TRBJ1-5; 8 bases fit TRBD1. The CDR3 contains 15 residues. With V trimmed by 5 bases and J by 1 base, 4 bases remained unmatched. Written as DNA, the CDR3 is TGTGCCAGCAGTGGACAGGGAATCAGCAATCAGCCCCAGCATTTT. It translates to CASSGQGISNQPQHF.

The V call is TRBV7-9, the J call TRBJ2-7; D is ambiguous. V lost 5 bases, J lost 2 bases, and 16 bases lay in between. The CDR3 length is 15 residues. CDR1 is SEHNR and CDR2 is FQNEAQ in the germline V gene (reference sequence). The CDR3 DNA sequence: TGTGCCAGCAGCCCCGGGTATGGAGCGCCCTACGAGCAGTACTTC. It yields the protein CASSPGYGAPYEQYF.

This rearrangement joins TRBV5-4 to TRBJ2-2; no clear D gene. V was clipped by 4 bases and J by 7 bases, with 11 bases between them. Looked up from germline, CDR1 is SGHNT and CDR2 is YYREEE (reference sequence). The CDR3 has 13 residues. CDR3 sequence (DNA): TGTGCCAGCAGCACTGGCAGCCTCGGGGAGCTGTTTTTT. Amino acid sequence: CASSTGSLGELFF.

This clonotype has just one count. The chain couples TRBV10-3 to TRBJ1-2, with 7 bases that match TRBD1. V shed 4 bases, J shed 8 bases, and the junction held 7 bases outside the gene matches. This CDR3 is 13 amino acids long. Germline assignment: CDR1 ENHRY and CDR2 SYGVKD. CDR3 nucleotides: TGTGCCATCAGTGGGGACAGCCGTTTCGGCTACACCTTC. Translated: CAISGDSRFGYTF.

This clonotype has a handful of counts. V is TRBV20-1 and J is TRBJ1-2; D may be TRBD1 (5 bases). The germline CDR1 and CDR2 sequences are DFQATT and SNEGSKA (reference sequence). The germline V and J ends were trimmed by 6 bases and 0 bases, with 14 bases remaining between them. The CDR3 extends over 14 amino acids. The CDR3 reads CSAAGTTTNYGYTF. The CDR3 coding sequence is TGCAGTGCGGCCGGGACGACAACTAACTATGGCTACACCTTC.

This clonotype was counted at least ten times. This chain joins TRBV2 and TRBJ1-1; D remains unclear. Germline V gene lookup returns CDR1 SNHLY and CDR2 FYNNEI. V lost 2 bases to trimming and J lost 1 base, with 5 bases between them. The CDR3 runs 13 residues. Written as DNA, the CDR3 is TGTGCCAGCAGTGAAATAAGGAACACTGAAGCTTTCTTT. It codes for CASSEIRNTEAFF.

This clonotype was recorded at least ten times. The chain employs TRBV5-6 and TRBJ2-7; D is possibly TRBD1 (6 bases). The CDR3 loop spans 12 amino acids. From germline, CDR1 is SGHDT and CDR2 YYEEEE. Trimming took off 3 bases at V and 6 bases at J, with 10 bases between the two ends. CDR3 amino acids: CASSWGRSEQYF. CDR3 DNA: TGTGCCAGCAGCTGGGGGCGGAGCGAGCAGTACTTC.

About this clonotype: This may stem from a read error, because a much larger clone lies one nucleotide away. The chain joins TRBV9 to TRBJ2-6; possible D gene TRBD1, 6 bases. The germline V gene has CDR1 SGDLS and CDR2 YYNGEE. The CDR3 totals 19 residues. This chain's CDR3 is CASSESPSQDSSGANALTF. CDR3 DNA sequence: TGTGCCAGCAGCGAGAGCCCCTCGCAGGACAGCTCTGGGGCCAACGCCCTGACTTTC.

This clonotype was observed many times. CDR3 in amino acids: CATSSRGQEKLFF. CDR3 coding DNA: TGTGCCACCAGCAGCAGGGGGCAGGAAAAACTGTTTTTT. The chain uses TRBV15 and TRBJ1-4; 8 nucleotides agree with TRBD1. J gave up 8 bases and V 3 bases, and 2 bases lay outside the gene matches. CDR3 size: 13 residues. Germline V lookup: CDR1 LNHNV, CDR2 YYDKDF (reference sequence). Variable domain in full (rest from reference TRBV15 and TRBJ1-4): DAMVIQNPRYQVTQFGKPVTLSCSQTLNHNVMYWYQQKSSQAPKLLFHYYDKDFNNEADTPDNFQSRRPNTSFCFLDIRSPGLGDTAMYLCATSSRGQEKLFFGSGTQLSVL.

V gene TRBV6-5 combines with J gene TRBJ1-1, with D possibly matching TRBD1 (6 bases). Germline-derived CDR1 and CDR2 are MNHEY and SVGAGI. CDR3 length: 11 residues. V dropped 7 bases and J dropped 8 bases, with 11 bases sitting between them. The CDR3 region is CASNFGTEAFF. The CDR3 DNA is TGTGCCAGCAATTTCGGGACAGAAGCTTTCTTT.

Ten or more counts support this clonotype. The chain combines TRBV4-1 with TRBJ2-5; D unresolved. Germline CDR1 MGHRA, CDR2 YSYEKL. Trimming removed 2 bases from V and 2 bases from J, with 6 bases in between. This CDR3 comprises 13 residues. CDR3 nucleotide sequence: TGCGCCAGCAGCCAAACATGGCAAGAGACCCAGTACTTC. This translates into CASSQTWQETQYF.

This clonotype was recorded many times. This rearrangement joins TRBV6-5 to TRBJ1-2, with D possibly TRBD1 on 6 matching bases. Trimming removed 8 bases from V and 6 bases from J, with 16 bases in between. CDR3 length: 13 amino acids. Germline CDR1 MNHEY, CDR2 SVGAGI. CDR3 residues: CASRAPGGDGYTF. The CDR3 coding sequence is TGTGCCAGCCGTGCGCCGGGGGGCGATGGCTACACCTTC.

J is TRBJ2-7 and V is TRBV12-3 or TRBV12-4, with 7 bases identical to TRBD1. The better agreement between TRBJ2-1 and the DNA end casts doubt on the J call. The CDR3 covers 13 residues. CDR3 sequence (DNA): TGTGCCAGCAGCCATACAGGGGAGAATGAGCAGTTCTTC. It yields the protein CASSHTGENEQFF.

V and J are TRBV5-1 and TRBJ1-6, with D possibly matching TRBD1 (5 bases). Germline V lookup: CDR1 SGHRS, CDR2 YFSETQ. Trimming left V 7 bases short and J 9 bases short, with 17 bases between. This CDR3 region has 14 residues. CDR3 sequence (DNA): TGCGCCAGCGGCCAAGGGGCTCGCATTTCACCCCTCCACTTT. Protein sequence: CASGQGARISPLHF.

The chain is built from TRBV5-1 and TRBJ1-1; D is possibly TRBD1 (6 bases). Between the trimmed V and J ends, which lost 0 bases and 5 bases, there was a span of 14 bases. The germline gives CDR1 SGHRS, CDR2 YFSETQ. The length of the CDR3 is 15 residues. The CDR3 bases are TGCGCCAGCAGCTTGGTTCCAGGGGTAGGGACTGAAGCTTTCTTT. It is translated as CASSLVPGVGTEAFF.

Many counts were recorded for this clonotype. The chain has TRBV29-1 and TRBJ2-5, with 7 positions matching TRBD2. The germline V gene has CDR1 SQVTM and CDR2 ANQGSEA. V lost 4 bases, J lost 4 bases, and 9 bases stayed unmatched. This CDR3 comprises 14 residues. This chain's CDR3 is CSVVFLGGGETQYF. As DNA, the CDR3 is TGCAGCGTTGTATTCTTGGGGGGGGGAGAGACCCAGTACTTC.

This chain links TRBV12-3 or TRBV12-4 with TRBJ2-7; D remains ambiguous. V lost 6 bases and J 0 bases, leaving 9 bases between the germline ends. CDR3 size: 13 residues. The CDR3 loop is CASSRRHSYEQYF. The CDR3 DNA reads TGTGCCAGCAGCCGAAGGCACTCCTACGAGCAGTACTTC.

This rearrangement joins TRBV15 to TRBJ2-5; TRBD1 is a possible D gene (5 bases). Germline CDR1 LNHNV, CDR2 YYDKDF (reference sequence). The CDR3 length is 14 residues. V was shortened by 1 base and J by 9 bases, with 15 bases between the two germline ends. The CDR3, as DNA: TGTGCCACCAGCAGAGGACAGACCGATCAGCCCCAGTACTTC. Protein: CATSRGQTDQPQYF.